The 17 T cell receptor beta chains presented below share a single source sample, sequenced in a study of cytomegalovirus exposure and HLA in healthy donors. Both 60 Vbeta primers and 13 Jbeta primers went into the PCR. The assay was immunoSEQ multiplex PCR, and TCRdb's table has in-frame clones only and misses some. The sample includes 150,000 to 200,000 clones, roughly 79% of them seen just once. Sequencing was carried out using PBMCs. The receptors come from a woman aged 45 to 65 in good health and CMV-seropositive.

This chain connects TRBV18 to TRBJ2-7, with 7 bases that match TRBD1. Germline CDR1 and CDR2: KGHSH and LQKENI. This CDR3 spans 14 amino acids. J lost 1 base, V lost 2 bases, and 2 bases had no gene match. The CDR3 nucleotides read TGTGCCAGCTCACCAGGACAGGAGTCCTACGAGCAGTACTTC. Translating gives CASSPGQESYEQYF.

CDR3 nucleotides: TGTGCCAGCAGCTTAGGAGCGGGGCCTAATGAAAAACTGTTTTTT. Translation gives CASSLGAGPNEKLFF. The chain joins TRBV7-2 to TRBJ1-4, with D tentatively TRBD1 (5 bases). Germline V gene data show CDR1 as SGHTA and CDR2 as FQGNSA. V was pared by 1 base and J by 3 bases, with 9 bases between. This CDR3 is built from 15 residues.

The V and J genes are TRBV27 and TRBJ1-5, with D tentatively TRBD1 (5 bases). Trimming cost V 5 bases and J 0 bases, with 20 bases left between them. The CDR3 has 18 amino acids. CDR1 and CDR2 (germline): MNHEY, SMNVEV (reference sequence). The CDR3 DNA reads TGTGCCAGCAGTCCAACTCCGCCGGACATCTATAGCAATCAGCCCCAGCATTTT. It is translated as CASSPTPPDIYSNQPQHF.

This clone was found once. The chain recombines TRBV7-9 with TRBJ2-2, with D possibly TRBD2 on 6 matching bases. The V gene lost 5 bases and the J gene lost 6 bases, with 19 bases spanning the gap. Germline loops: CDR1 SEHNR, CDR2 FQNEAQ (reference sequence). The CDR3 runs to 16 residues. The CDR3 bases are TGTGCCAGCAGCCCCAAGTTACCGGGGGTGCCCGGGGAGCTGTTTTTT. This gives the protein CASSPKLPGVPGELFF.

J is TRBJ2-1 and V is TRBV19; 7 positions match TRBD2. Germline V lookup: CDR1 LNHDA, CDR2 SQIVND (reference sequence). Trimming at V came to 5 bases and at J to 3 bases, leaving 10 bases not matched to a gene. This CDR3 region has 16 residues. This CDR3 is CASSPLQRGRYNEQFF. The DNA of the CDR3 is TGTGCCAGTAGTCCACTCCAGCGGGGCCGCTACAATGAGCAGTTCTTC.

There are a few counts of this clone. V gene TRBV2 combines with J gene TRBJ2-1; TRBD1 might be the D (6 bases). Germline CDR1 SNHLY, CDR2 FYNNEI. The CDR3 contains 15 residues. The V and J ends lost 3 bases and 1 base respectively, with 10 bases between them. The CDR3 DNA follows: TGTGCCAGCAGTGATCAGGGGTTGTCCTACAATGAGCAGTTCTTC. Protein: CASSDQGLSYNEQFF.

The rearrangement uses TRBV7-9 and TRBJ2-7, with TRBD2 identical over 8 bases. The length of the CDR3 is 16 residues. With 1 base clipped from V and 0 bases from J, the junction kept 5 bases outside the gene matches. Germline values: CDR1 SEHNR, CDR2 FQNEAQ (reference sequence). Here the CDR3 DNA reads TGTGCCAGCAGCTTAGGGTTTAGCGGGACCTCCTACGAGCAGTACTTC. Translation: CASSLGFSGTSYEQYF.

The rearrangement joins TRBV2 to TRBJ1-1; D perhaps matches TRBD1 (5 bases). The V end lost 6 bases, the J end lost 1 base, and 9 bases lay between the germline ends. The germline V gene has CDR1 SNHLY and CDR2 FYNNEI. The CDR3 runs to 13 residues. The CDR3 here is CASRQETNTEAFF. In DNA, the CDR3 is TGTGCCAGCAGACAGGAGACGAACACTGAAGCTTTCTTT.

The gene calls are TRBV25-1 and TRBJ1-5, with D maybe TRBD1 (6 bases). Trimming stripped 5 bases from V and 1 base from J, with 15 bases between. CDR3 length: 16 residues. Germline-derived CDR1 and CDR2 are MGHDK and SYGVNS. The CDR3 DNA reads TGTGCCAGCAGTCCCACAGGGAGGGGAAGCAATCAGCCCCAGCATTTT. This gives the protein CASSPTGRGSNQPQHF.

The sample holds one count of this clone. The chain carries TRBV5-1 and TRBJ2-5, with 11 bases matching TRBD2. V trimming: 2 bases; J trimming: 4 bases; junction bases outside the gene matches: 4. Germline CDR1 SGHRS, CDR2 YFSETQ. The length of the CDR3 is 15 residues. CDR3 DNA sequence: TGCGCCAGCAGCTTTGCTAGCGGGGGGCCAGAGACCCAGTACTTC. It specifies CASSFASGGPETQYF.

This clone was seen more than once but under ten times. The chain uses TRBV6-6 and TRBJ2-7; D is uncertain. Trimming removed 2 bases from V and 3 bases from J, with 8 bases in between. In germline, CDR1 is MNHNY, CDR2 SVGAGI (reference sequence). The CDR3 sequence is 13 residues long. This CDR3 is CASSYPGGYEQYF. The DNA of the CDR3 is TGTGCCAGCAGTTACCCTGGCGGCTACGAGCAGTACTTC.

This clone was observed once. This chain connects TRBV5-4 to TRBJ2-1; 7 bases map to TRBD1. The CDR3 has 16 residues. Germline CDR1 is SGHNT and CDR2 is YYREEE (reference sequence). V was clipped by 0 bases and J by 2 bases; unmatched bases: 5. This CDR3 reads CASSLDNRGAYNEQFF. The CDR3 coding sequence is TGTGCCAGCAGCTTGGACAACAGGGGTGCCTACAATGAGCAGTTCTTC.

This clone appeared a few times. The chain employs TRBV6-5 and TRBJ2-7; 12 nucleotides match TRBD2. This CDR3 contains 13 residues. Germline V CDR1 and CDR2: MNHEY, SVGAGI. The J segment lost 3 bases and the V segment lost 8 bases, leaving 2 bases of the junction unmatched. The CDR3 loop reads CASRTSGDYEQYF. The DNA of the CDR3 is TGTGCCAGCCGGACTAGCGGGGACTACGAGCAGTACTTC.

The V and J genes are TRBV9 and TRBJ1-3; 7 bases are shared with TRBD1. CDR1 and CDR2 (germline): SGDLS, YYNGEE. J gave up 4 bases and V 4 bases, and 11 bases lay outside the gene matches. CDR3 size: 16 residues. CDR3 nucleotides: TGTGCCAGCAGCCGGACAGGAGGGCTCTCGGGAAACACCATATATTTT. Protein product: CASSRTGGLSGNTIYF.

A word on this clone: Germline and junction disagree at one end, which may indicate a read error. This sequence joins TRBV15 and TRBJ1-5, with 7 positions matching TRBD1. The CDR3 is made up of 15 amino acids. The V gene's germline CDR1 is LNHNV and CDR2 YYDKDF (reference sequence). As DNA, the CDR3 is TGTGCCACCAGCGCCAGCCGGGACAGCATTCAGCCCCAGCATTTT. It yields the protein CATSASRDSIQPQHF.

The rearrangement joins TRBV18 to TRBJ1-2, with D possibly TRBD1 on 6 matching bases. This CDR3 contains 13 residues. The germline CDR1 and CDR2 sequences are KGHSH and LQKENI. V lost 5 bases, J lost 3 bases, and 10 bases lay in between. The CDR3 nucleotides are TGTGCCAGCTCAGCTACAGGGTACTATGGCTACACCTTC. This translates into CASSATGYYGYTF. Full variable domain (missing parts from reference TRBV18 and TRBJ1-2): NAGVMQNPRHLVRRRGQEARLRCSPMKGHSHVYWYRQLPEEGLKFMVYLQKENIIDESGMPKERFSAEFPKEGPSILRIQQVVRGDSAAYFCASSATGYYGYTFGSGTRLTVV.

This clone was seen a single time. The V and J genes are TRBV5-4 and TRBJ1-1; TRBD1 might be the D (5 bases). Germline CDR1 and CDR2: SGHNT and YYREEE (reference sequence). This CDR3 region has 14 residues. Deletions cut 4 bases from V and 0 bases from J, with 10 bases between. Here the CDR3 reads CASSPQGMNTEAFF. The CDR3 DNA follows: TGTGCCAGCAGCCCCCAGGGTATGAACACTGAAGCTTTCTTT.